Listed below are T cell receptor beta chains from one sample, sequenced in a study of blood T cell repertoires in COVID-19. Assay used: immunoSEQ multiplex PCR; TCRdb lists only in-frame clones, some missing. The sample has over 150,000 clones, roughly 80% seen once. Source material: peripheral blood. These receptor sequences come from a woman aged 55 to 70 with acute or convalescent COVID-19. CDR3s include the opening cysteine and the closing phenylalanine or tryptophan. A D gene is named only where the DNA matches it firmly. The size entry is marked missing in some rows and otherwise reads once, few, many or a size class.

CDR3 protein	CDR3 DNA	D gene	clone size	V gene	J gene
CASSLDRARNEQFF	TGTGCCAGCAGTTTAGACAGGGCACGCAATGAGCAGTTCTTC	TRBD1	.	TRBV28	TRBJ2-1
CASSAGETDTQYF	TGTGCCAGCAGCGCCGGGGAGACAGATACGCAGTATTTT	.	.	TRBV7-9	TRBJ2-3
CASSQGREGINYGYTF	TGCGCCAGCAGCCAAGGGAGAGAGGGAATTAACTATGGCTACACCTTC	.	.	TRBV4-1	TRBJ1-2
CASRILAGAGETQYF	TGTGCCAGCAGGATACTAGCGGGCGCCGGAGAGACCCAGTACTTC	TRBD2	.	TRBV6-5	TRBJ2-5
CASSLGPGQTNEKLFF	TGCGCCAGCAGCTTGGGCCCGGGACAGACTAATGAAAAACTGTTTTTT	TRBD1	once	TRBV5-1	TRBJ1-4
CASSGTSGYQETQYF	TGTGCCAGCTCCGGGACTAGCGGTTACCAAGAGACCCAGTACTTC	TRBD2	.	TRBV18	TRBJ2-5
CASNLGQRTDTQYF	TGTGCCAGTAACCTAGGCCAGCGTACGGATACGCAGTATTTT	.	.	TRBV19	TRBJ2-3
CASSHKLAALDWTQYF	TGTGCCAGCAGCCACAAACTAGCGGCGTTGGATTGGACCCAGTACTTC	TRBD2	.	TRBV3-1/TRBV3-2	TRBJ2-5
CASSYRENSPLHF	TGTGCCAGCAGTTACAGGGAGAATTCACCCCTCCACTTT	.	.	TRBV12-3/TRBV12-4	TRBJ1-6
CASSLRRDSRSAQHF	TGTGCCAGCAGCTTAAGGCGGGACAGTAGGTCGGCCCAGCATTTT	TRBD1	.	TRBV7-8	TRBJ1-5
CASSQEQGARTGELFF	TGTGCCAGCAGCCAAGAACAGGGGGCGCGGACCGGGGAGCTGTTTTTT	TRBD1	.	TRBV5-4	TRBJ2-2
CASSQDFTGAFF	TGTGCCAGCAGCCAAGATTTTACGGGGGCTTTCTTT	.	.	TRBV3-1/TRBV3-2	TRBJ1-1
CASSSGVGEAFF	TGTGCCAGCAGCTCGGGGGTCGGTGAAGCTTTCTTT	.	.	TRBV7-9	TRBJ1-1
CASRFTPRWGRGDTEAFF	TGTGCAAGTCGCTTCACTCCCCGATGGGGCAGGGGTGATACTGAAGCTTTCTTT	.	.	TRBV12-2	TRBJ1-1